These 10 T cell receptor beta chains originate from one sample sequenced in a study of cytotoxic CD8 clonotypes in ibrutinib-treated CLL. Method: immunoSEQ multiplex PCR; TCRdb's copy keeps in-frame clones and lacks some. The sample records some 130,000 clones, 91% being singletons. This material consisted of PBMCs, taken after 12 months of ibrutinib treatment. The source of these receptors is a human donor with chronic lymphocytic leukemia.

The V and J genes are TRBV5-4 and TRBJ2-1; 7 nucleotides agree with TRBD1. Germline-derived CDR1 and CDR2 are SGHNT and YYREEE (reference sequence). The CDR3 sequence is 15 residues long. The V segment lost 4 bases and the J segment 3 bases; nucleotides outside the gene matches: 7. The CDR3 loop is CASSAERTGYNEQFF. In nucleotides, the CDR3 is TGTGCCAGCAGCGCCGAGAGGACAGGCTACAATGAGCAGTTCTTC.

The V call is TRBV4-2, the J call TRBJ2-4; TRBD2 is a possible D gene (6 bases). CDR3 length equals 17 residues. V was shortened by 0 bases and J by 0 bases, with 12 bases between the two germline ends. CDR1 is LGHNA, CDR2 YNFKEQ, per germline. The CDR3 DNA reads as TGTGCCAGCAGCCAAGATCGGGACTCTATAGCCAAAAACATTCAGTACTTC. The encoded protein is CASSQDRDSIAKNIQYF.

The V call is TRBV4-1, the J call TRBJ2-6; D gene unclear. The V and J ends lost 3 bases and 4 bases respectively, with 13 bases between them. This CDR3 region has 16 residues. Germline values: CDR1 MGHRA, CDR2 YSYEKL. The CDR3 region is CASSQPPPAGANVLTF. In nucleotides, the CDR3 is TGCGCCAGCAGCCAGCCACCCCCGGCCGGGGCCAACGTCCTGACTTTC.

The sample holds one count of this clone. The rearrangement joins TRBV6-5 to TRBJ2-3; 8 positions match TRBD1. The length of the CDR3 is 15 residues. CDR1 is MNHEY, CDR2 SVGAGI, per germline. V dropped 2 bases and J dropped 5; count of bases not matched to a gene: 6. The CDR3 DNA sequence: TGTGCCAGCAGTTACCAGGGGGCGCGGGGAGATACGCAGTATTTT. Residues: CASSYQGARGDTQYF.

This chain uses TRBV9 with TRBJ1-1; perhaps TRBD1 as D (5 bases). This CDR3 has 12 residues. Germline loops: CDR1 SGDLS, CDR2 YYNGEE. Trimming cost V 4 bases and J 8 bases, with 12 bases left between them. The CDR3 DNA reads TGTGCCAGCAGCCTCGGGGAGGGGGAAGCTTTCTTT. Its protein product is CASSLGEGEAFF.

The V call is TRBV4-2, the J call TRBJ2-1; no clear D gene. Germline V gives CDR1 LGHNA, CDR2 YNFKEQ. The V end lost 2 bases, the J end lost 8 bases, and 7 bases lay between the germline ends. The CDR3 sequence is 12 residues long. The CDR3 nucleotides read TGTGCCAGCAGCCAAACTTCCGATGAGCAGTTCTTC. Its translation is CASSQTSDEQFF.

V gene TRBV28 combines with J gene TRBJ2-2; possible D gene TRBD2, 6 bases. V was pared by 6 bases and J by 1 base, with 12 bases between. Germline V gives CDR1 MDHEN, CDR2 SYDVKM. The CDR3 extends over 15 amino acids. The CDR3 sequence is CASRPGLKNTGELFF. The CDR3 DNA is TGTGCCAGCAGGCCGGGACTTAAGAACACCGGGGAGCTGTTTTTT.

The V gene is TRBV4-3, the J gene TRBJ2-7, with D possibly TRBD2 on 7 matching bases. V was trimmed by 0 bases and J by 2 bases, leaving 17 bases between them. The germline CDR1 and CDR2 sequences are LGHNA and YSLEER. The CDR3 runs 17 residues. DNA of the CDR3: TGCGCCAGCAGCCAAGAAATCGGCGGGGGCGGCCCCTACGAGCAGTACTTC. Translation gives CASSQEIGGGGPYEQYF.

This clone has a single count. This chain connects TRBV6-1 to TRBJ1-2; TRBD1 aligns across 7 bases. V was clipped by 4 bases and J by 8 bases; unmatched bases: 7. CDR3 size: 13 residues. Germline V gene data show CDR1 as MNHNS and CDR2 as SASEGT. CDR3 loop: CASSGDSRRGYTF. Written as DNA, the CDR3 is TGTGCCAGCAGTGGGGACAGCCGGCGGGGCTACACCTTC.

The V call is TRBV7-9, the J call TRBJ1-4; D is ambiguous. The CDR3 extends over 14 amino acids. With 0 bases removed from V and 8 bases from J, the gap between germline ends came to 10 bases. Germline lookup yields CDR1 SEHNR and CDR2 FQNEAQ (reference sequence). This CDR3 is CASSLAGVGEKLFF. The CDR3 region has the DNA TGTGCCAGCAGCTTAGCCGGAGTTGGGGAAAAACTGTTTTTT.